This TCR beta chain comes out of a study of T cells after yellow fever vaccination (dated by TCRdb to about 2019). With regard to the full study: Libraries from fractions with low cell numbers were prepared with the SMART-Seq v4 Ultra Low Input RNA kit. To follow T-cell clones before and after both primary and booster YFV17D yellow fever vaccination, bulk TCR alpha and beta repertoires underwent longitudinal sequencing. Two healthy male donors, one aged 18 to 30 and one aged 30 to 40 years, made up the cohort. Blood samples were taken at several timepoints before and after primary and secondary immunization, and bulk PBMC replicates and cell subsets were isolated. Study-wide conclusions, independent of this receptor: The secondary T-cell response was found to be weaker but faster than the primary response, with a peak reached on day 5 rather than on day 15. A small share of clonotypes was detected in both CD4 and CD8 compartments, with the overlap likely arising from convergent recombination. Because the study included only two donors, the extent to which the findings can be generalized is limited. Because abundant contaminating clonotypes from the bulk population could be contained in FACS-sorted repertoires, computational filtering was required. Most clones expanded after primary vaccination were re-detected after the booster (96% of CD4 and around 88% of CD8), suggesting broad memory maintenance.

The CDR3 sequence holds 15 residues, the cysteine and phenylalanine included. Of the read, only the CDR3 DNA is kept; its 45 bases are in frame from base 1. V is pared back by 0 bases and J by 1 base, with 9 bases lying between the germline termini. Reading the germline V gene (reference sequence) gives CDR1 SEHNR and CDR2 FQNEAQ. The sample's treatment or condition label is to be understood as: live attenuated yellow fever vaccine strain. At each blood-draw timepoint, two biological replicates of bulk PBMCs were obtained. A standard Ficoll-Paque protocol was used to isolate PBMCs from peripheral blood. TriZol was used to extract RNA from bulk PBMCs, from CD4 and CD8 fractions, and from dextramer-positive and dextramer-negative fractions. Synthesis of TCR cDNA relied on 5'RACE template switching, a step that introduced a universal primer site along with unique molecular identifiers. Priming of cDNA synthesis was performed from both the TCR alpha and TCR beta constant segments. Libraries were amplified in two PCR steps, with sample barcodes and sequencing adapters added in the second step. Libraries were sequenced on Illumina HiSeq 2500 (2x100 bp) or NovaSeq (2x150 bp). The study's processing was this. Reads were demultiplexed and collapsed into UMI consensus sequences with MIGEC, and V(D)J alignment was performed with MiXCR. Vaccine-responding clonotypes were defined with edgeR using replicate PBMC samples, requiring FDR below 0.01 and a log2 fold change above 5 up to day 15. Bulk clonotypes were assigned CD4 or CD8 identity according to which sequenced CD4 or CD8 repertoire held them at higher abundance. TCRdb cleaned the public reads at Q25 with fastp, built clones with MiXCR and kept in-frame beta chains. Rows matching on CDR3 protein sequence are summarized as one entry with the most common DNA and genes. The V and J calls were not made by the authors but by TCRdb's processing. In this sample the table shows around 340,000 distinct CDR3 sequences, about 9.5% of which occur a single time. The top ten clonotypes cover around 17% of the sample.

Points on this clonotype: The specificity of this receptor is unknown. No base quality values were provided; no much bigger clone lies one nucleotide off.

The receptor comes from a man in his late teens or twenties who received the YFV17D yellow fever vaccine. The rearranged segments are TRBV7-9 and TRBJ1-1, with the D gene uncertain. This specimen consisted of PBMCs, obtained on the day of the first yellow fever vaccination. The DNA sequence reads TGTGCCAGCAGCTTAGCCGGAGCCGCGAACACTGAAGCTTTCTTT. Its translation is CASSLAGAANTEAFF.